The next 15 T cell receptor beta chains were all read from a single sample in a study of beta chain features in type 1 diabetes. The investigators reverse transcribed all of the isolated RNA, so they sequenced expressed TCRB transcripts. Sequenced by immunoSEQ multiplex PCR; TCRdb stores in-frame clones only, minus some. Among about half a million clones, approximately 10% were seen once, and the ten largest hold roughly 0.046%. Specimen: naive CD4+ T cells from blood. These receptors originate from a woman aged 18 to 35 in good health.

The chain recombines TRBV25-1 with TRBJ2-5; TRBD1 matches 10 bases. Germline assignment: CDR1 MGHDK and CDR2 SYGVNS. The CDR3 is made up of 15 amino acids. J lost 4 bases, V lost 7 bases, and 9 bases had no gene match. Written as DNA, the CDR3 is TGTGCCAGCAAATTGGGGACAGGGGTAAGAGAGACCCAGTACTTC. It yields the protein CASKLGTGVRETQYF.

V usage is TRBV7-3 and J usage is TRBJ2-5; 8 bases line up with TRBD1. The CDR3 covers 14 residues. Per germline, CDR1 SGHTA and CDR2 FQGTGA. The junction had 1 base not matched to a gene; V was cut back by 2 bases and J by 2 bases. CDR3 residues: CASSLGTGQETQYF. The CDR3, as DNA: TGTGCCAGCAGCTTAGGGACAGGTCAAGAGACCCAGTACTTC.

The sample holds a few counts of this clone. The CDR3 coding sequence is TGCAGCGCGAGCCCGGGACTAGCGAGCGGTAATGAGCAGTTCTTC. Translated: CSASPGLASGNEQFF. V usage is TRBV29-1 and J usage is TRBJ2-1; 10 bases are shared with TRBD2. The CDR3 has 15 amino acids. Germline V lookup: CDR1 SQVTM, CDR2 ANQGSEA. J was trimmed by 7 bases and V by 7 bases; bases with no gene match: 13.

The chain recombines TRBV7-2 with TRBJ2-2; D unclear. Germline V gives CDR1 SGHTA, CDR2 FQGNSA. The length of the CDR3 is 15 residues. Trimming removed 5 bases at V and 2 bases at J, with 12 bases between. The CDR3 is CASSPMVVNTGELFF. The CDR3 DNA follows: TGTGCCAGCAGCCCCATGGTGGTTAACACCGGGGAGCTGTTTTTT.

This clone was seen only a few times. This chain links TRBV7-9 with TRBJ2-3; D may be TRBD1 (6 bases). Per germline, CDR1 SEHNR and CDR2 FQNEAQ (reference sequence). With 2 bases removed from V and 5 bases from J, the gap between germline ends came to 14 bases. The CDR3 runs to 15 residues. This chain's CDR3 is CASSLPGAAGDTQYF. DNA of the CDR3: TGTGCCAGCAGCTTACCAGGGGCCGCCGGAGATACGCAGTATTTT.

This clone was detected a few times. The chain is built from TRBV20-1 and TRBJ2-7, with D unclear. CDR3 size: 11 residues. Trimming shortened V by 1 base and J by 4 bases, and 5 bases separated the two germline ends. Germline CDR1 is DFQATT and CDR2 is SNEGSKA (reference sequence). The CDR3 DNA follows: TGCAGTGCTAGAGGGAGTTACGAGCAGTACGTC. It encodes CSARGSYEQYV.

This clone was counted between two and nine times. This sequence joins TRBV19 and TRBJ2-4; TRBD2 matches 9 bases. Germline CDR1 and CDR2: LNHDA and SQIVND (reference sequence). The CDR3 spans 11 residues. The J segment lost 15 bases and the V segment lost 4 bases, leaving 4 bases of the junction unmatched. CDR3 DNA sequence: TGTGCCAGTAGTAAGGGGACTAGCTTGTACTTC. It codes for CASSKGTSLYF.

This clone was recorded a few times. This chain uses TRBV7-3 with TRBJ2-1, with TRBD2 identical over 7 bases. The germline CDR1 and CDR2 sequences are SGHTA and FQGTGA. The CDR3 runs to 15 residues. With V trimmed by 4 bases and J by 3 bases, 6 bases remained unmatched. CDR3 DNA sequence: TGTGCCAGCAGCTCAGCAGGGACTAACTACAATGAGCAGTTCTTC. Its protein product is CASSSAGTNYNEQFF.

This clone was seen repeatedly, ten times or more. The chain is built from TRBV29-1 and TRBJ2-1, with 7 bases identical to TRBD2. With 5 bases clipped from V and 6 bases from J, the junction kept 4 bases outside the gene matches. The germline V gene has CDR1 SQVTM and CDR2 ANQGSEA. The CDR3 runs 12 residues. The CDR3 DNA reads as TGCAGCGTTCTACCTAGCGGCAATGAGCAGTTCTTC. This sequence encodes CSVLPSGNEQFF.

The chain employs TRBV5-4 and TRBJ2-1, with D uncertain. Trimming removed 2 bases from V and 1 base from J, with 7 bases in between. The CDR3 consists of 14 residues. The germline CDR1 and CDR2 sequences are SGHNT and YYREEE (reference sequence). The CDR3 loop reads CASSLPPSYNEQFF. The CDR3 nucleotides read TGTGCCAGCAGCTTACCGCCGTCCTACAATGAGCAGTTCTTC.

The chain employs TRBV13 and TRBJ1-2; D gene unclear. The germline V and J ends were trimmed by 0 bases and 4 bases, with 6 bases remaining between them. In germline, CDR1 is PRHDT, CDR2 FYEKMQ (reference sequence). CDR3 length equals 13 residues. The CDR3 region is CASSLGHFYGYTF. CDR3 nucleotides: TGTGCCAGCAGCTTAGGACACTTCTATGGCTACACCTTC.

This clone was seen only a few times. The chain is built from TRBV18 and TRBJ2-1, with D perhaps TRBD2 (6 bases). CDR3 length: 16 amino acids. Germline V CDR1 and CDR2: KGHSH, LQKENI. V lost 2 bases and J 8 bases, leaving 19 bases between the germline ends. The chain's CDR3 is CASSPYGGRGGYEQFF. The CDR3 DNA follows: TGTGCCAGCTCACCATACGGTGGGAGAGGAGGGTATGAGCAGTTCTTC.

The genes are TRBV28 and TRBJ1-5; the D gene is possibly TRBD1 (6 bases). The CDR3 runs to 13 residues. Per germline, CDR1 MDHEN and CDR2 SYDVKM. Between the trimmed V and J ends, which lost 6 bases and 6 bases, there was a span of 12 bases. The CDR3 DNA sequence: TGTGCCAGCAGGGTACAGGGAAGTCAGCCCCAGCATTTT. Its translation: CASRVQGSQPQHF.

This chain links TRBV28 with TRBJ1-1; a possible D gene is TRBD1 (5 bases). Germline CDR1 MDHEN, CDR2 SYDVKM. There are 12 residues in the CDR3. V was trimmed by 5 bases and J by 7 bases, leaving 11 bases between them. This chain's CDR3 is CASSQGRGEAFF. Here the CDR3 DNA reads TGTGCCAGCAGTCAGGGAAGGGGTGAAGCTTTCTTT.

This clone was recorded many times. One end of the junction fails to match germline, which may point to a read error. The chain employs TRBV15 and TRBJ2-4, with 8 bases lining up with TRBD2. The germline CDR1 and CDR2 sequences are LNHNV and YYDKDF (reference sequence). This CDR3 has 16 residues. CDR3 amino acids: CATQTLGAGAENIQYF. CDR3 bases: TGTGCCACCCAAACCCTGGGAGCGGGAGCCGAAAACATTCAGTACTTC.